The 21 T cell receptor beta chains in this list originate from one sample, sequenced in a study of T cells in Graves' hyperthyroidism and ophthalmopathy. The CDR3 regions of TCR beta were amplified from RNA transcripts. HTBI primers drove first-round RT-PCR of the TCR CDR3. From the multiplex PCR reads, TCRdb called clonotypes with MiXCR, one entry per CDR3 protein. The sample lists fewer than 600,000 distinct CDR3 sequences, 14% seen once, with approximately 15% in the top ten. Sequencing input: blood. These TCRs come from a woman between 35 and 50 years old with Graves' hyperthyroidism.

The chain joins TRBV4-1 to TRBJ2-1, with TRBD2 identical over 10 bases. After removal of 0 bases from V and 0 bases from J, the junction contained 2 bases not matched to a gene. Germline lookup yields CDR1 MGHRA and CDR2 YSYEKL. This CDR3 has 17 residues. CDR3 region: CASSQDPSGSSYNEQFF. In DNA, the CDR3 is TGCGCCAGCAGCCAAGATCCTAGCGGGAGCTCCTACAATGAGCAGTTCTTC.

Only a few counts were recorded for this clonotype. The CDR3 DNA reads TGTGCCAGCAGCGTCCTCCCGACTAGCCGGTCCTACAATGAGCAGTTCTTC. As protein: CASSVLPTSRSYNEQFF. V usage is TRBV9 and J usage is TRBJ2-1; 7 bases map to TRBD2. Germline V gives CDR1 SGDLS, CDR2 YYNGEE. V lost 2 bases, J lost 1 base, and 9 bases stayed unmatched. The CDR3 sequence is 17 residues long.

This clonotype was picked up many times. Written as DNA, the CDR3 is TGTGCCAGCAGCTTAGTTGGTAGCGGGAGCTCCTACGAGCAGTACTTC. Protein: CASSLVGSGSSYEQYF. The rearrangement uses TRBV7-9 and TRBJ2-7, with TRBD2 identical over 9 bases. After removal of 1 base from V and 0 bases from J, the junction contained 4 bases not matched to a gene. Germline assignment: CDR1 SEHNR and CDR2 FQNEAQ (reference sequence). The CDR3 loop spans 16 amino acids.

This clonotype was detected ten times or more. This chain connects TRBV5-1 to TRBJ1-1, with 10 bases aligning to TRBD1. The CDR3 runs 15 residues. The ends lost 6 bases at V and 0 bases at J; junction bases unmatched: 5. In germline, CDR1 is SGHRS, CDR2 YFSETQ. The CDR3 reads CASTWTGGMNTEAFF. The CDR3 bases are TGCGCCAGCACCTGGACAGGGGGAATGAACACTGAAGCTTTCTTT.

This clonotype has a count of ten or more. This sequence joins TRBV12-3 or TRBV12-4 and TRBJ2-7, with D hard to call. The CDR3 totals 15 residues. Trimming left V 4 bases short and J 2 bases short, with 15 bases between. The CDR3 spells CASSSVPAAPYEQYF. CDR3 coding DNA: TGTGCCAGCAGTTCCGTCCCCGCAGCCCCCTACGAGCAGTACTTC.

V usage is TRBV4-1 and J usage is TRBJ1-4, with TRBD1 matching 9 bases. Germline trimming cut 3 bases from V and 2 bases from J; bases unmatched to any gene: 7. From germline, CDR1 is MGHRA and CDR2 YSYEKL. CDR3 length: 17 amino acids. Here the CDR3 reads CASSHPGQGSTNEKLFF. CDR3 coding DNA: TGCGCCAGCAGCCACCCGGGACAGGGCTCTACTAATGAAAAACTGTTTTTT.

The V gene is TRBV20-1, the J gene TRBJ2-7, with 14 bases aligning to TRBD2. With 6 bases clipped from V and 2 bases from J, the junction kept 6 bases outside the gene matches. Germline V gene sequence: CDR1 DFQATT, CDR2 SNEGSKA (reference sequence). The CDR3 sequence is 15 residues long. The CDR3 DNA reads TGCAGTGCCGGACTAGCGGGAGGCCGGGCCTACGAGCAGTACTTC. It yields the protein CSAGLAGGRAYEQYF.

This clonotype showed up just a few times. The gene calls are TRBV7-8 and TRBJ1-5, with D possibly TRBD1 on 6 matching bases. The CDR3 runs 16 residues. Trimming shortened V by 1 base and J by 4 bases, and 14 bases separated the two germline ends. In germline, CDR1 is SGHVS, CDR2 FQNEAQ. The CDR3 spells CASSLVGQTRNQPQHF. The CDR3 DNA sequence: TGTGCCAGCAGCTTAGTAGGACAGACAAGAAATCAGCCCCAGCATTTT.

This clonotype has ten or more counts. This sequence joins TRBV20-1 and TRBJ1-2; 9 nucleotides agree with TRBD1. Germline CDR1 reads DFQATT; CDR2 reads SNEGSKA (reference sequence). Trimming cost V 4 bases and J 8 bases; bases outside gene matches: 11. CDR3 length equals 14 residues. CDR3 in amino acids: CSATLDRGLTGYTF. As DNA, the CDR3 is TGCAGTGCTACCCTGGACAGGGGCCTTACGGGCTACACCTTC.

This clonotype was detected ten times or more. The chain combines TRBV6-1 with TRBJ2-5; D perhaps matches TRBD2 (5 bases). CDR3 length: 15 residues. From germline, CDR1 is MNHNS and CDR2 SASEGT. V was trimmed by 6 bases and J by 4 bases, leaving 18 bases between them. The CDR3 nucleotides read TGTGCCAGCAGACCTACCGTTGTTAGCGCAGAGACCCAGTACTTC. Its translation: CASRPTVVSAETQYF.

The count of this clonotype is one. This rearrangement joins TRBV4-1 to TRBJ2-5; 8 bases map to TRBD2. Germline values: CDR1 MGHRA, CDR2 YSYEKL. The junction had 2 bases not matched to a gene; V was cut back by 2 bases and J by 3 bases. This CDR3 contains 14 residues. CDR3 nucleotide sequence: TGCGCCAGCAGCCAACCGACTAGCGAAGAGACCCAGTACTTC. Translation: CASSQPTSEETQYF.

This clonotype was seen many times. V usage is TRBV30 and J usage is TRBJ1-3; the D gene is possibly TRBD1 (5 bases). Germline values: CDR1 GTSNPN, CDR2 SVGIG (reference sequence). Trimming shortened V by 4 bases and J by 0 bases, and 10 bases separated the two germline ends. The CDR3 has 14 residues. CDR3 nucleotide sequence: TGTGCCTGGACCCGACAGAGCTCTGGAAACACCATATATTTT. It encodes CAWTRQSSGNTIYF.

In this sample, this clonotype turned up many times. The chain carries TRBV11-1 and TRBJ2-7; 9 bases agree with TRBD2. With V trimmed by 6 bases and J by 4 bases, 10 bases remained unmatched. Germline CDR1 SGHAT, CDR2 FQDESV (reference sequence). The CDR3 covers 15 residues. For the CDR3, the DNA is TGTGCCAGCAGTCCTCCCGCGGGGGGGATTTACGAGCAGTACTTC. Translated: CASSPPAGGIYEQYF. Combining the CDR3 with reference TRBV11-1 and TRBJ2-7 gives the whole variable domain EAEVAQSPRYKITEKSQAVAFWCDPISGHATLYWYRQILGQGPELLVQFQDESVVDDSQLPKDRFSAERLKGVDSTLKIQPAELGDSAMYLCASSPPAGGIYEQYFGPGTRLTVT.

This clonotype was counted many times. This chain connects TRBV18 to TRBJ2-1; TRBD1 matches 7 bases. The V gene end was trimmed by 3 bases and the J gene end by 4 bases; junction bases not matched to a gene: 6. Germline V CDR1 and CDR2: KGHSH, LQKENI. The CDR3 sequence is 15 residues long. The CDR3 bases are TGTGCCAGCTCACCCTCCGGACAGGAGTACAATGAGCAGTTCTTC. Protein product: CASSPSGQEYNEQFF.

This clonotype was counted many times. The V gene is TRBV2, the J gene TRBJ2-5; D not resolved. V was clipped by 5 bases and J by 1 base, with 8 bases between them. Germline-derived CDR1 and CDR2 are SNHLY and FYNNEI. The CDR3 is 13 residues long. CDR3 loop: CASSPVGQETQYF. In nucleotides, the CDR3 is TGTGCCAGCAGTCCTGTGGGCCAAGAGACCCAGTACTTC.

This clonotype came up many times. The CDR3 DNA reads TGTGCCAGCAGTTCGGGACAGGGATGGACCGGGGAGCTGTTTTTT. Protein product: CASSSGQGWTGELFF. The chain joins TRBV12-3 or TRBV12-4 to TRBJ2-2; 9 bases align to TRBD1. After removal of 4 bases from V and 5 bases from J, the junction contained 5 bases not matched to a gene. The CDR3 sequence is 15 residues long.

At least ten counts were recorded for this clonotype. The chain carries TRBV7-8 and TRBJ2-7; D gene ambiguous. Germline CDR1 is SGHVS and CDR2 is FQNEAQ. Deletions cut 2 bases from V and 3 bases from J, with 8 bases between. The CDR3 is 13 residues long. The CDR3 loop reads CASSLSTDYEQYF. The CDR3 DNA reads as TGTGCCAGCAGCTTAAGTACGGACTACGAGCAGTACTTC.

This clonotype has ten or more counts. The V gene is TRBV20-1, the J gene TRBJ2-3; 11 bases line up with TRBD2. The V segment lost 3 bases and the J segment 5 bases; nucleotides outside the gene matches: 10. CDR3 size: 16 residues. Germline CDR1 is DFQATT and CDR2 is SNEGSKA (reference sequence). CDR3 protein: CSARDSTSGIGDTQYF. In nucleotides, the CDR3 is TGCAGTGCTAGGGATTCGACTAGCGGGATAGGAGATACGCAGTATTTT.

Regarding this clonotype: A much larger clone sits a single nucleotide away, making a read error possible. The rearrangement joins TRBV28 to TRBJ1-5; D unclear. The CDR3 spans 16 residues. The V end lost 8 bases, the J end lost 1 base, and 18 bases lay between the germline ends. CDR1 MDHEN and CDR2 SYDVKM come from the germline V gene. In DNA, the CDR3 is TGTGCCAGCGGCCCTAGGACCTGGTCAAGCAATCAGCCCCAGCATTTT. The encoded protein is CASGPRTWSSNQPQHF.

J is TRBJ2-3 and V is TRBV4-1, with 11 bases matching TRBD2. This CDR3 is built from 16 residues. V was clipped by 3 bases and J by 2 bases; unmatched bases: 4. The V gene's germline CDR1 is MGHRA and CDR2 YSYEKL. CDR3 sequence reads: CASSHATSGITDTQYF. The DNA of the CDR3 is TGCGCCAGCAGCCATGCGACTAGCGGGATCACAGATACGCAGTATTTT.

This clonotype was picked up many times. The V call is TRBV19, the J call TRBJ1-1, with D maybe TRBD1 (6 bases). Germline V gene lookup returns CDR1 LNHDA and CDR2 SQIVND (reference sequence). The V end lost 7 bases, the J end lost 6 bases, and 15 bases lay between the germline ends. The CDR3 has 13 amino acids. CDR3 in DNA: TGTGCCAGTAACTCGGACAGCCTCTCTGAAGCTTTCTTT. Translation: CASNSDSLSEAFF.